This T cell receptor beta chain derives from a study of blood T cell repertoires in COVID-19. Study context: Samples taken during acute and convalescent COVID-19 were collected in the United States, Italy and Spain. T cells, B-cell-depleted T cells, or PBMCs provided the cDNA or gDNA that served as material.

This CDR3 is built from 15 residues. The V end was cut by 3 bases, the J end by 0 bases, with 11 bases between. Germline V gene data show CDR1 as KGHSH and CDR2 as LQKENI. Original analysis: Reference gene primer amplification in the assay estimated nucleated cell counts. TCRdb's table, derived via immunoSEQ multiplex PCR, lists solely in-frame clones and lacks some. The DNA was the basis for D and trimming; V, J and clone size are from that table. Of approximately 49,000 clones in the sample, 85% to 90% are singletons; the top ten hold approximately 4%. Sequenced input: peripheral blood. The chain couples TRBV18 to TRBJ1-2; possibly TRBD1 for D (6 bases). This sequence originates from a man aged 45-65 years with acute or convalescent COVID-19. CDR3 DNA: TGTGCCAGCTCACCGGCCGGGACACCTAACTATGGCTACACCTTC. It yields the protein CASSPAGTPNYGYTF.